These 20 T cell receptor beta chains were all obtained from the same sample, sequenced in a study of OX40 agonist ivuxolimab in advanced cancers. TCRdb keeps only in-frame clones here, not all; method: immunoSEQ multiplex PCR. The table has tens of thousands of clones, about 85% seen once. The material sequenced was CD4+ or CD8+ T cells sorted from blood, taken in a trial of the OX40 agonist ivuxolimab. The origin of the receptors is an adult with an advanced solid tumor such as melanoma, head and neck, liver or kidney cancer.

This clone was detected a few times. The rearrangement uses TRBV5-1 and TRBJ2-7, with TRBD2 identical over 9 bases. CDR1 is SGHRS and CDR2 is YFSETQ in the germline V gene. The CDR3 is made up of 15 amino acids. V was clipped by 0 bases and J by 1 base; unmatched bases: 2. Written as DNA, the CDR3 is TGCGCCAGCAGCTTGGATCTAGCGGGGTCCTACGAGCAGTACTTC. Amino acid sequence: CASSLDLAGSYEQYF.

The V gene is TRBV28, the J gene TRBJ2-7; TRBD2 might be the D (5 bases). Looked up from germline, CDR1 is MDHEN and CDR2 is SYDVKM. There are 12 residues in the CDR3. Trimming shortened V by 7 bases and J by 5 bases, and 12 bases separated the two germline ends. This chain's CDR3 is CASTGIRDEQYF. The DNA of the CDR3 is TGTGCCAGCACGGGAATCCGTGACGAGCAGTACTTC.

The J gene is TRBJ1-4, the V gene TRBV6-5; 12 bases map to TRBD1. The CDR3 consists of 16 residues. With V trimmed by 2 bases and J by 6 bases, 4 bases remained unmatched. Looked up from germline, CDR1 is MNHEY and CDR2 is SVGAGI. CDR3 protein: CASSYAGTGGYEKLFF. DNA for the CDR3: TGTGCCAGCAGTTACGCCGGGACAGGGGGCTATGAAAAACTGTTTTTT.

The chain uses TRBV30 and TRBJ2-7; the D gene is possibly TRBD2 (6 bases). Germline V gene lookup returns CDR1 GTSNPN and CDR2 SVGIG (reference sequence). V was cut by 6 bases and J by 3 bases, with 15 bases left in between. This CDR3 is 13 amino acids long. CDR3 sequence reads: CACPGGDGYEQYF. As DNA, the CDR3 is TGTGCCTGCCCTGGAGGGGACGGCTACGAGCAGTACTTC.

The chain recombines TRBV19 with TRBJ2-5; 10 bases map to TRBD1. With V trimmed by 6 bases and J by 5 bases, 3 bases remained unmatched. In germline, CDR1 is LNHDA, CDR2 SQIVND (reference sequence). This CDR3 comprises 13 residues. The CDR3 loop is CASRGTGAETQYF. The CDR3 region has the DNA TGTGCCAGTAGGGGGACAGGGGCTGAGACCCAGTACTTC. The entire variable domain, with the rest obtained from reference TRBV19 and TRBJ2-5, is as follows: DGGITQSPKYLFRKEGQNVTLSCEQNLNHDAMYWYRQDPGQGLRLIYYSQIVNDFQKGDIAEGYSVSREKKESFPLTVTSAQKNPTAFYLCASRGTGAETQYFGPGTRLLVL.

V is TRBV18 and J is TRBJ1-3; no reliable D call. V was pared by 6 bases and J by 4 bases, with 13 bases between. This CDR3 contains 14 residues. Looked up from germline, CDR1 is KGHSH and CDR2 is LQKENI. CDR3 coding DNA: TGTGCCAGCTCGACGGGTGTAGCCGGAAACACCATATATTTT. Translating gives CASSTGVAGNTIYF.

The CDR3 sequence is CASSGAWRDPYEQYF. The CDR3 DNA reads as TGTGCCAGCAGCGGAGCCTGGCGGGATCCCTACGAGCAGTACTTC. The chain uses TRBV28 and TRBJ2-7; TRBD2 is a possible D gene (6 bases). Germline CDR1 MDHEN, CDR2 SYDVKM. V dropped 6 bases and J dropped 2 bases, with 17 bases sitting between them. The CDR3 has 15 amino acids. Full variable domain (outside the CDR3, taken from reference TRBV28 and TRBJ2-7): DVKVTQSSRYLVKRTGEKVFLECVQDMDHENMFWYRQDPGLGLRLIYFSYDVKMKEKGDIPEGYSVSREKKERFSLILESASTNQTSMYLCASSGAWRDPYEQYFGPGTRLTVT.

This chain links TRBV25-1 with TRBJ2-5; D perhaps matches TRBD1 (6 bases). The DNA matches TRBJ2-7 better at its end, which makes the J call doubtful. The V gene's germline CDR1 is MGHDK and CDR2 SYGVNS. This CDR3 has 14 residues. CDR3 coding DNA: TGTGCCAGCAGTGAAAGGGGGTGGCCCTACGAGCAGTACTTC. Translation: CASSERGWPYEQYF.

The chain carries TRBV10-1 and TRBJ2-7; the D gene is possibly TRBD1 (5 bases). Germline CDR1 WNHNN, CDR2 SYGVQD (reference sequence). V lost 4 bases and J lost 1, with 14 bases in between. This CDR3 comprises 15 residues. In DNA, the CDR3 is TGCGCCAGCAGTGCAACAGGTACCTTATCCTACGAGCAGTACTTC. Amino acid sequence: CASSATGTLSYEQYF.

This CDR3 reads CASSPKPIGQQETQYF. CDR3 nucleotide sequence: TGTGCCAGCTCACCCAAACCGATAGGGCAACAAGAGACCCAGTACTTC. The chain links TRBV25-1 to TRBJ2-5, with D uncertain. The CDR3 totals 16 residues. The ends were cut back, 8 bases at V and 2 bases at J, with 21 bases in the middle. The germline V gene has CDR1 MGHDK and CDR2 SYGVNS.

The J gene is TRBJ2-7, the V gene TRBV2, with D hard to call. Trimming shortened V by 3 bases and J by 3 bases, and 9 bases separated the two germline ends. CDR1 is SNHLY, CDR2 FYNNEI, per germline. The CDR3 has 13 residues. This chain's CDR3 is CASSEVGNYEQYF. CDR3 nucleotide sequence: TGTGCCAGCAGTGAGGTGGGGAACTACGAGCAGTACTTC.

This clone occurred once. J is TRBJ2-6 and V is TRBV5-4; D is possibly TRBD2 (7 bases). Trimming removed 4 bases at V and 2 bases at J, with 13 bases between. The CDR3 has 16 residues. Germline CDR1 reads SGHNT; CDR2 reads YYREEE (reference sequence). CDR3 amino acids: CASSGRGGAGANVLTF. The DNA of the CDR3 is TGTGCCAGCAGCGGACGAGGGGGGGCTGGGGCCAACGTCCTGACTTTC.

The chain uses TRBV7-2 and TRBJ2-5, with 12 bases identical to TRBD2. Germline CDR1 is SGHTA and CDR2 is FQGNSA. The CDR3 extends over 16 amino acids. Trimming at V came to 6 bases and at J to 5 bases, leaving 10 bases not matched to a gene. In DNA, the CDR3 is TGTGCCAGCAGTTCCGGGACTAGCGGGTTGTGGGAGACCCAGTACTTC. Amino acids: CASSSGTSGLWETQYF.

V gene TRBV7-8 combines with J gene TRBJ2-5, with 11 bases that match TRBD2. Trimming took 5 bases from V and 2 from J; bases not matched to a gene: 7. The germline V gene encodes CDR1 SGHVS and CDR2 FQNEAQ. The CDR3 runs to 16 residues. The CDR3 nucleotides are TGTGCCAGCAGCATCGAGTCTAGCGGGAGGCAAGAGACCCAGTACTTC. Translation: CASSIESSGRQETQYF.

The rearrangement uses TRBV6-1 and TRBJ2-1, with D tentatively TRBD1 (5 bases). This CDR3 is 16 amino acids long. Germline V gene sequence: CDR1 MNHNS, CDR2 SASEGT. V was trimmed by 2 bases and J by 2 bases, leaving 13 bases between them. The CDR3 sequence: CASSERWQGAYNEQFF. The CDR3 DNA follows: TGTGCCAGCAGTGAACGGTGGCAGGGCGCCTACAATGAGCAGTTCTTC.

The rearrangement links TRBV2 to TRBJ2-1; D gene ambiguous. There are 14 residues in the CDR3. V was shortened by 0 bases and J by 6 bases, with 9 bases between the two germline ends. Germline V gene sequence: CDR1 SNHLY, CDR2 FYNNEI. In DNA form, the CDR3 reads TGTGCCAGCAGTGAAGCAGTGTCTGGCAATGAGCAGTTCTTC. As protein: CASSEAVSGNEQFF.

This clone was seen a single time. The chain uses TRBV28 and TRBJ2-7; D possibly uses TRBD1 or TRBD2 (6 bases each). V lost 6 bases to trimming and J lost 0 bases, with 9 bases between them. This CDR3 is built from 13 residues. Germline V gene lookup returns CDR1 MDHEN and CDR2 SYDVKM. CDR3 protein: CASRKGGSYEQYF. The CDR3 region has the DNA TGTGCCAGCAGAAAGGGGGGCTCCTACGAGCAGTACTTC.

The J gene is TRBJ2-1, the V gene TRBV14; a possible D gene is TRBD1 (6 bases). Looked up from germline, CDR1 is SGHDN and CDR2 is FVKESK. The CDR3 loop spans 16 amino acids. Trimming removed 2 bases from V and 1 base from J, with 12 bases in between. Written as DNA, the CDR3 is TGTGCCAGCAGCCAACTTTACAGGGTTTCCTACAATGAGCAGTTCTTC. Its translation: CASSQLYRVSYNEQFF.

This chain uses TRBV11-1 with TRBJ1-1; perhaps TRBD1 as D (6 bases). CDR1 is SGHAT and CDR2 is FQDESV in the germline V gene (reference sequence). The germline V and J ends were trimmed by 3 bases and 11 bases, with 13 bases remaining between them. The CDR3 runs to 12 residues. The CDR3 sequence: CASSLLQGYAFF. Here the CDR3 DNA reads TGTGCCAGCAGCTTGTTACAGGGATATGCTTTCTTT. The variable domain in full, completed from reference TRBV11-1 and TRBJ1-1, reads EAEVAQSPRYKITEKSQAVAFWCDPISGHATLYWYRQILGQGPELLVQFQDESVVDDSQLPKDRFSAERLKGVDSTLKIQPAELGDSAMYLCASSLLQGYAFFGQGTRLTVV.

The CDR3 DNA is TGTGCCAGCAATAACGGACAGTCTTACAATGAGCAGTTCTTC. This codes for CASNNGQSYNEQFF. The chain employs TRBV6-1 and TRBJ2-1, with a weak D call TRBD1 (6 bases). CDR1 is MNHNS, CDR2 SASEGT, per germline. The CDR3 spans 14 residues. V dropped 7 bases and J dropped 4 bases, with 14 bases sitting between them.